This T cell receptor beta chain came from a study of OX40 agonist ivuxolimab in advanced cancers. Trimming shortened V by 0 bases and J by 0 bases, and 9 bases separated the two germline ends. Germline CDR1 SGHNT, CDR2 YYREEE (reference sequence). The CDR3 runs to 16 residues. Measured with immunoSEQ multiplex PCR; TCRdb has only the in-frame clones, and not every one. The sample lists roughly 35,000 clones, 82% occurring once. The V gene is TRBV5-4, the J gene TRBJ2-2, with D uncertain. Specimen: CD4+ or CD8+ T cells sorted from blood, collected in a trial of the OX40 agonist ivuxolimab. This clonotype was sampled from an adult with an advanced solid tumor such as melanoma, head and neck, liver or kidney cancer. The CDR3: CASSLEFRTNTGELFF. DNA of the CDR3: TGTGCCAGCAGCTTGGAGTTTCGGACGAACACCGGGGAGCTGTTTTTT.